This paragraph reports one T cell receptor (beta chain). The antigen is unknown. Second-dose timings of about 4 or about 12 weeks were pooled. These data are taken from a study of T cell responses to AZD1222 COVID-19 vaccine. Germline-derived CDR1 and CDR2 are SGHAT and FQDESV (reference sequence). V gave up 5 bases and J gave up 3 bases; unmatched junction bases: 10. The CDR3 runs to 16 residues. General observations from the study: Once two AZD1222 doses were given, Spike-specific TCR breadth and depth went up.

Data came from immunoSEQ multiplex PCR; TCRdb stores just in-frame clones and leaves some out. The repertoire holds about 81,000 clones, with under 95% as singletons. This sequence originates from an adult who received the AZD1222 COVID-19 vaccine. The specimen comprised peripheral blood, sampled 28 days after the second AZD1222 dose. The rearrangement joins TRBV11-1 to TRBJ1-1; TRBD1 agrees at 9 bases. The CDR3 DNA is TGTGCCAGCAGCCGCAAACAGGGGGCTGGGGACACTGAAGCTTTCTTT. This gives the protein CASSRKQGAGDTEAFF.